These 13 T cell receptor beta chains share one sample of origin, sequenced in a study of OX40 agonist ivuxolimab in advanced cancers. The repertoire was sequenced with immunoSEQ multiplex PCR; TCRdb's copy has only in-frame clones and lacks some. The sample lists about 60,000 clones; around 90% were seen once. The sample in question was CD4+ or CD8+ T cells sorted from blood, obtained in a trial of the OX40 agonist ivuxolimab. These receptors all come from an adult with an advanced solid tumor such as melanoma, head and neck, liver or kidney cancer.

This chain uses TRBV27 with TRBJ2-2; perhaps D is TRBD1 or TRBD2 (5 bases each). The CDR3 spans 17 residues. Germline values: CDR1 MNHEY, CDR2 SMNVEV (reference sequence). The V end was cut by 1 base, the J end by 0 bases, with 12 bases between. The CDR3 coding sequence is TGTGCCAGCAGTTTATGGGGGTCGGGCTCGAACACCGGGGAGCTGTTTTTT. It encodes CASSLWGSGSNTGELFF.

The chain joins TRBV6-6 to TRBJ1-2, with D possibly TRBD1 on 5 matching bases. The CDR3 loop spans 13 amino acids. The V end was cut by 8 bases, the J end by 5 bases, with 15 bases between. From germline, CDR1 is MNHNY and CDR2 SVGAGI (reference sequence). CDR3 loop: CASSPTGGYGYTF. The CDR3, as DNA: TGTGCCAGCTCCCCTACGGGGGGGTATGGCTACACCTTC.

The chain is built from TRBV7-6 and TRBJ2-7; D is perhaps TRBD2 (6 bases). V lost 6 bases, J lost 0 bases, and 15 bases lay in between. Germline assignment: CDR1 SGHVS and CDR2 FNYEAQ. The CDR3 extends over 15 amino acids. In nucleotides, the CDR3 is TGTGCCAGCAGTTTGCTTTCGGGAGCCTCCTACGAGCAGTACTTC. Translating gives CASSLLSGASYEQYF.

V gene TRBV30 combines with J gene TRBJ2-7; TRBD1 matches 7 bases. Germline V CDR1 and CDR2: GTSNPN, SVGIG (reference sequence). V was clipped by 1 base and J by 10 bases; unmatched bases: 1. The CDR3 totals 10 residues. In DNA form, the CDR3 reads TGTGCCTGGAGTGGGGACAGCCAGTACTTC. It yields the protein CAWSGDSQYF.

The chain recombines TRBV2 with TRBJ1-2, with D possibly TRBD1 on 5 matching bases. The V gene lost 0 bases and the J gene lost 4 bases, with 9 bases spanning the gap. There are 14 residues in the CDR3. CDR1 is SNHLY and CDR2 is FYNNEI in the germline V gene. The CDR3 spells CASSEATETYGYTF. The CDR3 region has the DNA TGTGCCAGCAGTGAAGCGACAGAAACCTATGGCTACACCTTC.

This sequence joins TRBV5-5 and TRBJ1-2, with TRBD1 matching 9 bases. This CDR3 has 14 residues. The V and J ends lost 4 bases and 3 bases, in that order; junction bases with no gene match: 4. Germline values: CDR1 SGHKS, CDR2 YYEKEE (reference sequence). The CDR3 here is CASSDTGGDYGYTF. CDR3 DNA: TGTGCCAGCAGCGATACAGGGGGCGACTATGGCTACACCTTC. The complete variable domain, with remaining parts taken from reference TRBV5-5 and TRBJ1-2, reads DAGVTQSPTHLIKTRGQQVTLRCSPISGHKSVSWYQQVLGQGPQFIFQYYEKEERGRGNFPDRFSARQFPNYSSELNVNALLLGDSALYLCASSDTGGDYGYTFGSGTRLTVV.

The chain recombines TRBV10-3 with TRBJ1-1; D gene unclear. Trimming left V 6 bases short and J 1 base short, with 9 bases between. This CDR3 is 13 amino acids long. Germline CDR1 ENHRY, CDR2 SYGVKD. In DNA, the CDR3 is TGTGCCATCAGGGGCGGCCCGAACACTGAAGCTTTCTTT. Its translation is CAIRGGPNTEAFF.

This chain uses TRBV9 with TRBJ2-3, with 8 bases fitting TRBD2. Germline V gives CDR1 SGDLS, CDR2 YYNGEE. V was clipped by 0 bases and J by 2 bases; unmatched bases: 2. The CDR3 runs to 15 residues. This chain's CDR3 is CASSVGTSYTDTQYF. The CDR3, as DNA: TGTGCCAGCAGCGTAGGGACTAGCTACACAGATACGCAGTATTTT.

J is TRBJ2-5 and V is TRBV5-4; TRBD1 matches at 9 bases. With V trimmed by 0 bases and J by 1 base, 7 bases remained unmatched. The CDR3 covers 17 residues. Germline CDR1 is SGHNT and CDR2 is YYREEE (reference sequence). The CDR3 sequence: CASSLGTGVPSQETQYF. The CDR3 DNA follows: TGTGCCAGCAGCTTGGGGACAGGGGTCCCTAGCCAAGAGACCCAGTACTTC.

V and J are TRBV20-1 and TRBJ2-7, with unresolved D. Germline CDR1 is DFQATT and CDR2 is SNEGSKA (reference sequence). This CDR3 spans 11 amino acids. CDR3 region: CRADIAYEQYF. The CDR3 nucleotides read TGCAGAGCTGATATCGCCTACGAGCAGTACTTC.

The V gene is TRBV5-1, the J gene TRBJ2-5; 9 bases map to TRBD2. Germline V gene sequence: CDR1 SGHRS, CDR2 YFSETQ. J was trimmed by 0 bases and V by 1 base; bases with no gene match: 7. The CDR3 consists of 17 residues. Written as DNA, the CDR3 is TGCGCCAGCAGCTTGACGACTAGCGGACTGTACCAAGAGACCCAGTACTTC. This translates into CASSLTTSGLYQETQYF.

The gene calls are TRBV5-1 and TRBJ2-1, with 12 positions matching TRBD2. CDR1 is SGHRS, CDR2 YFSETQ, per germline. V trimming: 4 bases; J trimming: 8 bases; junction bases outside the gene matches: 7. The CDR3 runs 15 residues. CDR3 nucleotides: TGCGCCAGCAGCGTCCTAGCGGGAGGGCCCGATGAGCAGTTCTTC. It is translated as CASSVLAGGPDEQFF.

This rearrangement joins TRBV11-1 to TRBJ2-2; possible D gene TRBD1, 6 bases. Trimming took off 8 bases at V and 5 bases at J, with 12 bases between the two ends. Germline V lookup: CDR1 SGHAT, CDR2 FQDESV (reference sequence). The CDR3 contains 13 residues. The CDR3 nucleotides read TGTGCCAGCGGACAGTCGTATACCGGGGAGCTGTTTTTT. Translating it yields CASGQSYTGELFF. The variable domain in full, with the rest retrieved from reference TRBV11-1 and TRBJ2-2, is EAEVAQSPRYKITEKSQAVAFWCDPISGHATLYWYRQILGQGPELLVQFQDESVVDDSQLPKDRFSAERLKGVDSTLKIQPAELGDSAMYLCASGQSYTGELFFGEGSRLTVL.